This TCR beta chain was profiled in a study of T cell responses to AZD1222 COVID-19 vaccine. Data came from immunoSEQ multiplex PCR; TCRdb stores just in-frame clones and leaves some out. The sample lists under 150,000 clones, roughly 91% occurring once. The CDR3 runs 13 residues. V was pared by 10 bases and J by 7 bases, with 9 bases of the junction left unmatched. CDR1 is SNHLY, CDR2 FYNNEI, per germline. The TCR was taken from an adult in good health. The sample here was peripheral blood, taken on day 0 of AZD1222 vaccination. The rearrangement uses TRBV2 and TRBJ2-1, with TRBD2 matching 8 bases. CDR3 residues: CAKAGANGNEQFF. In DNA, the CDR3 is TGTGCCAAAGCGGGAGCGAACGGGAATGAGCAGTTCTTC.